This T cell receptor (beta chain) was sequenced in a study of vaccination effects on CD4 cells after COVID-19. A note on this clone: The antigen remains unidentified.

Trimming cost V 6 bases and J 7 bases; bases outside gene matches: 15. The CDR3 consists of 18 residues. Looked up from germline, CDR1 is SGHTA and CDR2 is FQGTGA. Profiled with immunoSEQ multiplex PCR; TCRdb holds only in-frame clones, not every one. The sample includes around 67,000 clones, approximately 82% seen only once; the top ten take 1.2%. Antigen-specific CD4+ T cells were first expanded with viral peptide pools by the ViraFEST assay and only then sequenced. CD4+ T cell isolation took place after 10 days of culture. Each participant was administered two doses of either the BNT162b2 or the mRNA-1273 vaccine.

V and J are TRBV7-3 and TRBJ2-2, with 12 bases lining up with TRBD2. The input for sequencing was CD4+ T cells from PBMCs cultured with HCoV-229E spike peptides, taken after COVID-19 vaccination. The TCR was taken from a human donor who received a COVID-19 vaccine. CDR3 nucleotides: TGTGCCAGCAGAAAGACTAGCGGGGGCCCCCCTGGGAACGGGGAGCTGTTTTTT. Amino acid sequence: CASRKTSGGPPGNGELFF. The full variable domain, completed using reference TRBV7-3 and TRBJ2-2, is GAGVSQTPSNKVTEKGKYVELRCDPISGHTALYWYRQSLGQGPEFLIYFQGTGAADDSGLPNDRFFAVRPEGSVSTLKIQRTERGDSAVYLCASRKTSGGPPGNGELFFGEGSRLTVL.